This TCR beta chain originates from a study of blood T cells in healthy people across ages. Across the study: Template switching picked up about one barcoded beta molecule for each two T cells.

CDR1 and CDR2 from the germline V gene are DFQATT and SNEGSKA (reference sequence). Trimming cost V 3 bases and J 2 bases, with 10 bases left between them. This CDR3 is 14 amino acids long. This clonotype has more than one count but fewer than ten. For the second PCR, which ran for roughly 6 to 12 cycles, a sample-barcoded 5' primer and a J-beta primer mix were used. TCRdb re-called the 5' RACE reads through MiXCR, storing one row per CDR3 protein. The sample carries some 890,000 distinct CDR3 sequences, 25% to 35% recorded once. These data are also associated with another study on T cells of mothers and their children. That paper states: Regardless of relatedness, pairs show thymic selection shaping TCR recombination output in a similar manner. Normalized overlap was always slightly, never significantly, higher in related than unrelated mother-child pairs.

The source material was blood. The origin of this receptor is a woman aged 35 to 49 in good health. The chain uses TRBV20-1 and TRBJ2-2; D is possibly TRBD1 (5 bases). CDR3 sequence: CSASDRSNTGELFF. DNA for the CDR3: TGCAGTGCTAGTGACAGATCCAACACCGGGGAGCTGTTTTTT.